These T cell receptor beta chains were read from a single sample in a study of T cells in Graves' hyperthyroidism and ophthalmopathy. TCRdb re-called the multiplex PCR reads through MiXCR, storing one row per CDR3 protein. Here the sample spans around 370,000 distinct CDR3 sequences, about 18% being singletons. The sample comprised blood. These receptors were obtained from a man aged 18 to 30 with Graves' ophthalmopathy. CDR3s include the opening cysteine and the closing phenylalanine or tryptophan.

v_gene	CDR3aa
TRBV5-1	CASSLTYRGQGYEQYF
TRBV27	CASSPTGTGSHEQYF
TRBV4-1	CASSQPRDRSPTTFF
TRBV28	CASSRPGTGETEQYF
TRBV2	CASSTVYGYTF
TRBV2	CASSEGPANTGELFF
TRBV9	CASSVLGSGGYNEQFF
TRBV7-2	CASSQPLVGGAFF
TRBV27	CASSLLPGVGDGYTF
TRBV20-1	CSACTGGAVFEQYF
TRBV12-3/TRBV12-4	CASSLALGRTYEQYF
TRBV9	CASSVVPSRNEQYF
TRBV3-1	CASSHSTKQFF
TRBV7-6	CASSLRTGATANEQFF
TRBV2	CASSEISSSGANVLTF
TRBV28	CASSLEGMNTEAFF
TRBV5-1	CASSLATMRATGELFF
TRBV12-3/TRBV12-4	CASSAGDRISYEQYF
TRBV27	CAIWGEEGGYTF
TRBV12-3/TRBV12-4	CASSDSGTTNNEQFF
TRBV24-1	CATSDDGAGETQYF
TRBV6-5	CASSYRAGGEDYGYTF
TRBV11-2	CASSSRFSGANTEAFF
TRBV9	CASSGGGTGELFF
TRBV3-1	CASSPVRSVTEAFF
TRBV20-1	CSARGSTNYGYTF
TRBV28	CASSLQVYEQYF
TRBV2	CASNQGMAVGRTDTQYF
TRBV20-1	CSARDQVQAHIEAQYF
TRBV7-9	CASSLGGLYEQYF
TRBV3-1	CASSQEAGVNYGYTF
TRBV11-2	CASSSTGETGTRDTQYF
TRBV12-3/TRBV12-4	CASSPTGGGYTF
TRBV2	CASRPRVGANVLTF
TRBV30	CAWSVGGAAQPQHF
TRBV7-9	CASSPQTEAGNTIYF
TRBV27	CASSSGPGGQPQHF
TRBV5-1	CASSLYQTGSADTQYF
TRBV4-1	CASRRSGGALPNEQFF
TRBV5-1	CASSLVRATNEKLFF
TRBV28	CASSSTGTVGETQYF
TRBV9	CASSGGPHNEQFF
TRBV6-5	CASSSTGGSQPQHF
TRBV5-1	CASSLAGTSGGAVSQNEQFF
TRBV5-1	CASSVRDTFSEQYF
TRBV6-1	CASVNDRADTEAFF
TRBV4-1	CASSQEDLLAGVTDTQYF
TRBV5-1	CASSLWITDTQYF
TRBV2	CASSTGQGNRNTEAFF
TRBV4-3	CASSPLFTSYNEQYF
TRBV7-9	CASSTGTVFMNTEAFF
TRBV3-1	CASSGTGTDNSPLHF
TRBV11-2	CASSPLSQGYGYTF
TRBV12-3/TRBV12-4	CASSMAAIQETQYF
TRBV29-1	CSVLTSGGETQYF
TRBV7-6	CASSLPEGFPSGANVLTF
TRBV20-1	CSVTRTGPVKTQYF
TRBV24-1	CATSDLAGNEQFF